Reported below is one TCR beta chain. As yet, its antigen is unknown. Time point specified: week 47, end of study. Vaccinated patients received 300 ug of mutant IDH1 20-mer peptide per dose, with topical imiquimod. The patients were given eight vaccinations, one each in weeks 1, 3, 5, 7, 11, 15, 19 and 23. Unmatched junction bases numbered 12, after V lost 5 bases and J lost 2 bases. Looked up from germline, CDR1 is SEHNR and CDR2 is FQNEAQ (reference sequence). The CDR3 totals 17 residues. This entry is derived from a study of a mutant IDH1 vaccine in newly diagnosed glioma. Across the whole study: Investigators started vaccination 4-6 weeks after radiotherapy alone, or with temozolomide cycles. Therapy received beforehand was radiotherapy, temozolomide, or both, with most patients given both.

TCRdb keeps only in-frame clones here, not all; method: immunoSEQ multiplex PCR. The sample includes about 55,000 clones, over 60% of them seen just once. Study-wide points: Of the patients, about 95% had vaccine-induced immune responses.

Sequences were derived from PBMCs, sampled from a glioma patient whose treatment included an IDH1 peptide vaccine. This rearrangement joins TRBV7-9 to TRBJ2-7, with 10 bases fitting TRBD2. The clonotype originates from a woman in her thirties or forties with glioma. Some clones in this sample may be carry-over from other donors' samples. The CDR3 DNA reads as TGTGCCAGCAGCCCAGCAGGTAGCGGGGGGCACCCCTACGAGCAGTACTTC. Protein sequence: CASSPAGSGGHPYEQYF.